This T cell receptor beta chain derives from a study of identical twins. Study conclusions and caveats: Analyses of zero insertions could, in part, be confounded by invariant MAIT and iNKT cells. The abundant beta clonotypes from cord blood had fewer insertions, and memory repertoires had none of this.

Regarding this clonotype: Its antigen is still unknown.

One entry per CDR3 protein results from TCRdb running MiXCR on the 5' RACE reads. The table shows 1.5 million to 2 million distinct CDR3 sequences, with roughly a third occurring only once. This CDR3 contains 17 residues. V lost 1 base to trimming and J lost 0 bases; unmatched junction nucleotides: 6. Germline V gives CDR1 LGHDT, CDR2 YNNKEL (reference sequence). The TCR comes from a newborn girl in good health. The sample was cord blood. V gene TRBV3-1 combines with J gene TRBJ2-3; 8 positions match TRBD2. The CDR3 protein is CASSQAASGLSTDTQYF. The CDR3 DNA sequence: TGTGCCAGCAGCCAAGCGGCTAGCGGGCTTAGCACAGATACGCAGTATTTT.